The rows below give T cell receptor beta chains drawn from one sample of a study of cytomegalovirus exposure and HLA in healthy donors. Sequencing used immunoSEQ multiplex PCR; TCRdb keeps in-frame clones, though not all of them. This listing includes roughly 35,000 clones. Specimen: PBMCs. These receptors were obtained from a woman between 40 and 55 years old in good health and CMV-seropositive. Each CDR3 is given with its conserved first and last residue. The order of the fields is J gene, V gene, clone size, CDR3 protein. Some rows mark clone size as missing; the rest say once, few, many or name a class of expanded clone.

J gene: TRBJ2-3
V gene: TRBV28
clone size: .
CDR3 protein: CASSQGGYGTDTQYF

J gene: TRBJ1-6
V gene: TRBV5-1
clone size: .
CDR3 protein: CASSSGQGDSPLHF

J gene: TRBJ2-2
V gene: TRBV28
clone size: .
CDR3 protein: CASSLPLTGELFF

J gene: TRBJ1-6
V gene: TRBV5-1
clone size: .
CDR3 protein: CASSFPDTNSPLHF

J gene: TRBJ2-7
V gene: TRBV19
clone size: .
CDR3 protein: CASSFRVSYEQYF

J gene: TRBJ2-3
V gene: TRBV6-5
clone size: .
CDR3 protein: CASRTGVGQYF

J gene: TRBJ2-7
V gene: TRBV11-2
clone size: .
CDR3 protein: CASSGSGGPQGQYF

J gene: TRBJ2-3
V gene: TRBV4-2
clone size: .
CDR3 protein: CASSQEGAGVAQQYF

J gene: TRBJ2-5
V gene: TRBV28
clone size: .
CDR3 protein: CAATSGTSETQYF

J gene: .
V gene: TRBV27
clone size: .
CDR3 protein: CASSSGNFYEQYF

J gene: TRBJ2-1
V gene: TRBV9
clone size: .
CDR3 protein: CASSELAADGEQFF

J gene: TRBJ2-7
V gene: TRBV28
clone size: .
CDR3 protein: CASGYRDRVGYEQYF

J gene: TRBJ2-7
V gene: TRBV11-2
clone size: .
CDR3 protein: CASSLDGTSAQSYEQYF

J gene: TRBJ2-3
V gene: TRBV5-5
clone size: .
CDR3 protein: CASSRPTGGPADTQYF

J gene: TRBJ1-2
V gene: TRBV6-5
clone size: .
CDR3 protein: CASSSLQGFDYGYTF

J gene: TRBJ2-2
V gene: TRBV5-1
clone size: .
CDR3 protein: CASSLRQEVRANTGELFF

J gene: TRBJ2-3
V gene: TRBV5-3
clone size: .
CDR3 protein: CARSSRSGPQADTQYF

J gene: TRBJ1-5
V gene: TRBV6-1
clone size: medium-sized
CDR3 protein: CASSERLGSSNQPQHF

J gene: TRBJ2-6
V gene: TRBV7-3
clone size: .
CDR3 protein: CASSLTPLAARVGANVLTF

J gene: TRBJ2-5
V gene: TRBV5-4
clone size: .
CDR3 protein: CASSLAGTGVGETQYF

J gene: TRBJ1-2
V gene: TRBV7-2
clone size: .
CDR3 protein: CASSLESVSVYGYTF

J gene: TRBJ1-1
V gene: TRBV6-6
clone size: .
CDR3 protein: CASSRHDKNTEAFF

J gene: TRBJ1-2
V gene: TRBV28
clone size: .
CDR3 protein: CASTSPGTGGHGYTF

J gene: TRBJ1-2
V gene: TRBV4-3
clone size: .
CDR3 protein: CASSQEGGNLNYGYTF

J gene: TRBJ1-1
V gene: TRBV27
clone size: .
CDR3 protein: CASSLSQFDRVTEAFF

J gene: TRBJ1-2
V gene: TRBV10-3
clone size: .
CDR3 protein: CAISSGTGDYGYTF

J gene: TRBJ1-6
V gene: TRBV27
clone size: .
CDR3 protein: CASSRRWGGNSPLHF

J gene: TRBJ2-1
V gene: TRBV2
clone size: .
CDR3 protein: CASSSSPGTPGNEQFF

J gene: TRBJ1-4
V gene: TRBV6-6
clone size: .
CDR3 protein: CASSLGEAANEKLFF

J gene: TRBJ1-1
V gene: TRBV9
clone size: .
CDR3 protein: CASSPLGVGNTEAFF

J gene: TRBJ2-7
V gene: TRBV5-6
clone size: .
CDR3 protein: CASKTWQGERYEQYF

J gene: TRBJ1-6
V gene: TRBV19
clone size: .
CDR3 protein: CASSDPGQFNSPLHF